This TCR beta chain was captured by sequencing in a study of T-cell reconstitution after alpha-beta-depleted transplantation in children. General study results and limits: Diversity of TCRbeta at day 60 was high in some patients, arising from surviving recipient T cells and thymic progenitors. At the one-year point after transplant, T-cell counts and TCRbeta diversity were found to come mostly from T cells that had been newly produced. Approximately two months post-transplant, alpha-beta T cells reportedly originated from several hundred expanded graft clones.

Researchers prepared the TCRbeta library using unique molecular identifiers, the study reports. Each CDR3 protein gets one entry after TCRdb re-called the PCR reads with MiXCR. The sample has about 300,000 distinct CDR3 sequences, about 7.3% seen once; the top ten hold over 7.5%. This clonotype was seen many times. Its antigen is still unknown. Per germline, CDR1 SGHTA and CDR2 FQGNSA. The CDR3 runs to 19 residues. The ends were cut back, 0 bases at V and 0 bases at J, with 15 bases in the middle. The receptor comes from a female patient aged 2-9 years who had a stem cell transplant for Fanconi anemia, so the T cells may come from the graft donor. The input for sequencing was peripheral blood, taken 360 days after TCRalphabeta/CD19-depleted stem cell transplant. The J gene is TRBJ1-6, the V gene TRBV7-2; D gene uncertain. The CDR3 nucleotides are TGTGCCAGCAGCTTAGCGTGGAGCTTCTCGGACTCCTATAATTCACCCCTCCACTTT. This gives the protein CASSLAWSFSDSYNSPLHF. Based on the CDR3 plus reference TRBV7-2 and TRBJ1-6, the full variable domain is GAGVSQSPSNKVTEKGKDVELRCDPISGHTALYWYRQSLGQGLEFLIYFQGNSAPDKSGLPSDRFSAERTGGSVSTLTIQRTQQEDSAVYLCASSLAWSFSDSYNSPLHFGNGTRLTVT.